This T cell receptor beta chain was obtained from a study of Graves' ophthalmopathy and Graves' hyperthyroidism. Whole-study context: Blood was drawn at initial diagnosis, before any treatment. General study findings and limits: Among expanded thyroid clonotypes above 0.001 frequency, most also occurred in blood.

This clonotype was picked up many times. Its antigen is still unknown. Amplification targeted the TCR beta CDR3 regions, with RNA transcripts as the source material. HTBI-primed first-round RT-PCR preceded second-round multiplex PCR. Each CDR3 protein gets one entry after TCRdb re-called the multiplex PCR reads with MiXCR. The sample lists a few hundred thousand distinct CDR3 sequences; roughly 17% were seen once. CDR3 length: 14 residues. Germline lookup yields CDR1 MNHEY and CDR2 SVGEGT. Trimming left V 4 bases short and J 4 bases short, with 13 bases between. The chain joins TRBV6-2 or TRBV6-3 to TRBJ1-2, with D possibly TRBD1 on 5 matching bases. The receptor was isolated from an adult man with Graves' ophthalmopathy. The specimen sequenced was peripheral blood. This CDR3 is CASSWLADTYGYTF. Here the CDR3 DNA reads TGTGCCAGCAGTTGGCTTGCGGACACCTATGGCTACACCTTC.